This T cell receptor beta chain derives from a study of neurological immune-mediated disorders. Time point in this sample: longitudinal time-point 1 (baseline). The controls, all healthy individuals, were blood bank volunteers in Maryland, USA. Trimming removed 5 bases at V and 3 bases at J, with 17 bases between. CDR1 and CDR2 (germline): DFQATT, SNEGSKA (reference sequence). CDR3 length: 14 amino acids. Every sequencing run generated over 170 million TCR-beta sequences from 15-18 subjects. TCRdb re-analysed the 5' RACE reads in MiXCR, keeping a single row per CDR3 protein. The data contain around 76,000 distinct CDR3 sequences, roughly 10% of them singletons. This clonotype showed up many times.

The origin of this receptor is a man between 25 and 39 years old in good health. Sequenced material: PBMCs. The genes are TRBV20-1 and TRBJ2-7, with a possible D match to TRBD1 (5 bases). In DNA, the CDR3 is TGCAGTGCTCCCAACCTCAGGGTTGGCTACGAGCAGTACTTC. Translated: CSAPNLRVGYEQYF.